This T cell receptor (beta chain) was recovered during a study of blood T cell repertoires in COVID-19. Study in general: There were acute and convalescent COVID-19 samples, and they came from the United States, Italy and Spain. T cells, B-cell-depleted T cells, or PBMCs provided the cDNA or gDNA that served as material.

Per the study methods: Cell counts per sample came from amplifying reference gene primers. Data came from immunoSEQ multiplex PCR; TCRdb stores just in-frame clones and leaves some out. V and J calls and clone size come straight from that table; D and trimming were deduced from the DNA. This sample has approximately 220,000 clones, with approximately 88% found just once. V lost 3 bases and J 3 bases, leaving 11 bases between the germline ends. The length of the CDR3 is 14 residues. Per the germline V gene, CDR1 is LNHDA and CDR2 is SQIVND (reference sequence). This sequence joins TRBV19 and TRBJ1-2; a possible D gene is TRBD1 (5 bases). Sequencing was performed on peripheral blood. This clonotype originated in a man aged 35 to 55 with acute or convalescent COVID-19. CDR3 sequence reads: CASSMGQGDYGYTF. The CDR3 region has the DNA TGTGCCAGTAGTATGGGGCAGGGTGACTATGGCTACACCTTC.